The clone carrying this T cell receptor (beta chain) was found once. The antigen is not known. The treatment was: roughly 11-day PBMC culture with coronavirus spike peptide pools or control peptides (ViraFEST assay). Culture of under 2.5 million PBMCs per well took place with about 9.1 IU/ml IL-2 and approximately 11 ug/ml peptide pools. The CDR3 loop spans 13 amino acids. V dropped 6 bases and J dropped 3 bases, with 11 bases sitting between them. The data originate from a study of vaccination and CD4 T cells after COVID-19. The study's findings and limits: Looking at convalescent patients, 304 of their 307 vaccine-specific clones were spike mono-reactive. The study found that a median about 90% of reactive clones in convalescent patients appeared only post-vaccination.

The Oncomine TCR Beta short-read assay was applied to DNA of cultured CD4+ T cells. TCRdb recomputed calls from the PCR reads with MiXCR, one row per CDR3 protein. This table holds about 20,000 distinct CDR3 sequences, around 45% found once. The sequencing used CD4+ T cells from blood, cultured in vitro, collected before SARS-CoV-2 vaccination. The receptor was isolated from a human donor who had recovered from COVID-19. The J gene is TRBJ1-2, the V gene TRBV12-3 or TRBV12-4, with D uncertain. CDR3 sequence (DNA): TGTGCCAGCAGCAAAGTGACGGACTATGGCTACACCTTC. It is translated as CASSKVTDYGYTF.